These 5 T cell receptor beta chains were all obtained from the same sample, sequenced in a study of blood T cell repertoires in COVID-19. The table came from immunoSEQ multiplex PCR; TCRdb's copy has only in-frame clones and leaves some out. The sample has 260,000 or so clones, over 75% seen once. The sequencing sample was made of peripheral blood. All receptors come from a human donor in a cohort sampled during active COVID-19.

This sequence joins TRBV6-5 and TRBJ1-2, with unresolved D. Deletions cut 5 bases from V and 3 bases from J, with 10 bases between. The CDR3 is 13 amino acids. The germline V gene encodes CDR1 MNHEY and CDR2 SVGAGI. Written as DNA, the CDR3 is TGTGCCAGCAGTCCCGGGTATGACTATGGCTACACCTTC. Translation gives CASSPGYDYGYTF.

J is TRBJ1-1 and V is TRBV11-1; D unclear. V was shortened by 5 bases and J by 7 bases, with 20 bases between the two germline ends. Germline assignment: CDR1 SGHAT and CDR2 FQDESV (reference sequence). This CDR3 contains 15 residues. CDR3 region: CASSHQRDTYNEAFF. The CDR3 DNA follows: TGTGCCAGCAGCCACCAACGTGACACCTATAATGAAGCTTTCTTT. Full variable domain (missing parts from reference TRBV11-1 and TRBJ1-1): EAEVAQSPRYKITEKSQAVAFWCDPISGHATLYWYRQILGQGPELLVQFQDESVVDDSQLPKDRFSAERLKGVDSTLKIQPAELGDSAMYLCASSHQRDTYNEAFFGQGTRLTVV.

The rearrangement links TRBV6-5 to TRBJ1-2; 9 bases map to TRBD1. This CDR3 contains 13 residues. The germline CDR1 and CDR2 sequences are MNHEY and SVGAGI. J was trimmed by 8 bases and V by 6 bases; bases with no gene match: 7. As DNA, the CDR3 is TGTGCCAGCAGCCGGGACAGGGTTGGAGGCTACACCTTC. It is translated as CASSRDRVGGYTF.

The V call is TRBV29-1, the J call TRBJ2-7; 9 bases are shared with TRBD2. V gave up 6 bases and J gave up 2 bases; unmatched junction bases: 11. CDR1 and CDR2 (germline): SQVTM, ANQGSEA. There are 15 residues in the CDR3. DNA of the CDR3: TGCAGCGTCTGGGGGAGCGGGGGGCGTACCTACGAGCAGTACTTC. This gives the protein CSVWGSGGRTYEQYF.

This clone was seen only a few times. The chain has TRBV30 and TRBJ1-2, with 7 bases matching TRBD1. There are 13 residues in the CDR3. Germline V lookup: CDR1 GTSNPN, CDR2 SVGIG (reference sequence). The trim removed 3 bases at V and 3 bases at J, leaving 4 bases unmatched. CDR3 protein: CAWRPDRDYGYTF. The CDR3 bases are TGTGCCTGGAGGCCCGACAGGGACTATGGCTACACCTTC.